The 26 T cell receptor beta chains in this list originate from one sample, sequenced in a study of CD8+ T cells in alopecia areata. Treatment described: oral pan-JAK inhibitor, 5-10 mg twice daily. Once RNA had been extracted, it was reverse transcribed into cDNA to act as the sequencing template. Assay used: immunoSEQ multiplex PCR; TCRdb lists only in-frame clones, some missing. The sample contains 95,000 to 110,000 clones, over 80% of which appear only once. The material sequenced was CD8+ T cells sorted from blood, taken at week 24, from a patient treated with tofacitinib. The receptor set was obtained from a human donor with alopecia areata.

The J gene is TRBJ2-3, the V gene TRBV6-5; 8 bases agree with TRBD2. CDR3 length equals 15 residues. V shed 6 bases and J 8 bases; nucleotides not matched to a gene: 13. Germline-derived CDR1 and CDR2 are MNHEY and SVGAGI. The CDR3 bases are TGTGCCAGCAGCTCGCTAGCGGGCCTCGGCGCTACGCAGTATTTT. Translated, it gives CASSSLAGLGATQYF.

This chain links TRBV9 with TRBJ2-4; 8 bases line up with TRBD2. Germline CDR1 SGDLS, CDR2 YYNGEE. After removal of 4 bases from V and 7 bases from J, the junction contained 10 bases not matched to a gene. The CDR3 sequence is 15 residues long. The CDR3 DNA follows: TGTGCCAGCAGCCCATCCGCGGCGGGGGGTAACATTCAGTACTTC. It encodes CASSPSAAGGNIQYF.

The CDR3 DNA follows: TGTGCCAGCAGCTTAGAGGTGGGCACAGATACGCAGTATTTT. It yields the protein CASSLEVGTDTQYF. This chain joins TRBV7-2 and TRBJ2-3; no firm D call. The CDR3 consists of 14 residues. V gave up 1 base and J gave up 1 base, with 6 bases separating them. Germline V gene sequence: CDR1 SGHTA, CDR2 FQGNSA.

The chain employs TRBV27 and TRBJ2-7, with 8 bases aligning to TRBD1. The V gene's germline CDR1 is MNHEY and CDR2 SMNVEV (reference sequence). V trimming: 3 bases; J trimming: 5 bases; junction bases outside the gene matches: 12. This CDR3 is 16 amino acids long. The CDR3 protein is CASSFRTGLTANEQYF. The CDR3, as DNA: TGTGCCAGCAGTTTCCGGACAGGGCTCACCGCAAACGAGCAGTACTTC.

The chain employs TRBV7-9 and TRBJ2-3, with TRBD2 matching over 12 bases. V lost 5 bases, J lost 0 bases, and 9 bases stayed unmatched. The CDR3 has 18 amino acids. Germline values: CDR1 SEHNR, CDR2 FQNEAQ (reference sequence). The chain's CDR3 is CASSETSGGARSTDTQYF. CDR3 nucleotides: TGTGCCAGCAGCGAGACTAGCGGGGGAGCCAGGAGCACAGATACGCAGTATTTT.

This clone was observed a handful of times. CDR3 amino acids: CASSGRDRSYEQYF. The CDR3 DNA reads TGTGCCAGCAGCGGAAGGGACAGGTCCTACGAGCAGTACTTC. V is TRBV9 and J is TRBJ2-7; TRBD1 matches 8 bases. In germline, CDR1 is SGDLS, CDR2 YYNGEE. This CDR3 region has 14 residues. The V segment lost 3 bases and the J segment 1 base; nucleotides outside the gene matches: 3.

V usage is TRBV29-1 and J usage is TRBJ2-7, with TRBD2 matching over 9 bases. The ends lost 3 bases at V and 5 bases at J; junction bases unmatched: 14. Germline CDR1 SQVTM, CDR2 ANQGSEA. The CDR3 is 16 residues long. DNA for the CDR3: TGCAGCGTTGATAACGGGACGGCGGGGGGGGTCGACGAGCAGTACTTC. It encodes CSVDNGTAGGVDEQYF.

The rearrangement links TRBV4-3 to TRBJ1-1; no clear D gene. This CDR3 comprises 14 residues. V was clipped by 1 base and J by 1 base, with 7 bases between them. Germline V gene lookup returns CDR1 LGHNA and CDR2 YSLEER. CDR3 nucleotides: TGCGCCAGCAGCCAAGGGCAGACGAACACTGAAGCTTTCTTT. The encoded protein is CASSQGQTNTEAFF.

The V and J genes are TRBV9 and TRBJ2-1, with D possibly being TRBD2 (6 bases). The V and J ends lost 4 bases and 2 bases respectively, with 13 bases between them. The germline V gene encodes CDR1 SGDLS and CDR2 YYNGEE. This CDR3 contains 15 residues. The CDR3 sequence is CASSFTGSPYNEQFF. The DNA for the CDR3 is TGTGCCAGCAGCTTTACCGGGAGTCCCTACAATGAGCAGTTCTTC.

In its sample, this clone was seen once. The V call is TRBV7-2, the J call TRBJ2-7, with TRBD2 matching over 7 bases. V lost 2 bases and J lost 2; bases outside the gene matches: 6. Per germline, CDR1 SGHTA and CDR2 FQGNSA. This CDR3 has 15 amino acids. In DNA, the CDR3 is TGTGCCAGCAGCTTATTCGTGGGGGGGACCTACGAGCAGTACTTC. Protein sequence: CASSLFVGGTYEQYF.

This clone appeared a few times. The rearrangement joins TRBV4-1 to TRBJ1-5; D remains ambiguous. From germline, CDR1 is MGHRA and CDR2 YSYEKL. Trimming removed 1 base from V and 4 bases from J, with 14 bases in between. This CDR3 is built from 16 residues. In DNA form, the CDR3 reads TGCGCCAGCAGCCAAGTTTGGCGGGAGTCAAATCAGCCCCAGCATTTT. Its protein product is CASSQVWRESNQPQHF.

V gene TRBV4-1 combines with J gene TRBJ2-1, with TRBD1 matching over 8 bases. CDR3 size: 17 residues. V shed 4 bases and J 7 bases; nucleotides not matched to a gene: 15. Per the germline V gene, CDR1 is MGHRA and CDR2 is YSYEKL. The CDR3 DNA sequence: TGCGCCAGCAGCCGCATACCTACAGGGGGAACGGCGAATGAGCAGTTCTTC. Its protein is CASSRIPTGGTANEQFF.

The rearrangement uses TRBV4-2 and TRBJ2-3; weak D call: TRBD2 (7 bases). This CDR3 comprises 16 residues. V was clipped by 0 bases and J by 2 bases, with 12 bases between them. Germline CDR1 LGHNA, CDR2 YNFKEQ. CDR3 residues: CASSQETGGLTDTQYF. DNA for the CDR3: TGTGCCAGCAGCCAAGAAACGGGGGGCCTCACAGATACGCAGTATTTT.

This chain links TRBV29-1 with TRBJ2-2, with 9 bases lining up with TRBD1. Germline values: CDR1 SQVTM, CDR2 ANQGSEA. This CDR3 region has 16 residues. J was trimmed by 3 bases and V by 3 bases; bases with no gene match: 8. The CDR3 DNA sequence: TGCAGCGTTGAGGGGGCCGGGACAGGGTACACCGGGGAGCTGTTTTTT. Translating gives CSVEGAGTGYTGELFF.

The rearrangement links TRBV6-1 to TRBJ1-2; D is unclear. V was trimmed by 6 bases and J by 4 bases, leaving 15 bases between them. CDR3 length: 14 residues. The V gene's germline CDR1 is MNHNS and CDR2 SASEGT. CDR3 bases: TGTGCCAGCAGGGCGGCGAGGGAACTCTATGGCTACACCTTC. Translation: CASRAARELYGYTF.

The J gene is TRBJ1-2, the V gene TRBV7-9, with D perhaps matching TRBD1 (5 bases). Germline values: CDR1 SEHNR, CDR2 FQNEAQ (reference sequence). This CDR3 region has 15 residues. V lost 5 bases and J lost 8, with 21 bases in between. The CDR3 spells CASSPRDPLLSGYTF. Here the CDR3 DNA reads TGTGCCAGCAGCCCCAGGGACCCGCTACTTAGCGGCTACACCTTC.

The CDR3 region is CASSLAGRGGTQYF. The DNA of the CDR3 is TGTGCCAGCAGCTTAGCTGGTAGGGGAGGGACCCAGTACTTC. The genes are TRBV7-9 and TRBJ2-5; D is perhaps TRBD2 (6 bases). Germline V gene data show CDR1 as SEHNR and CDR2 as FQNEAQ (reference sequence). There are 14 residues in the CDR3. Trimming stripped 0 bases from V and 7 bases from J, with 12 bases between.

This chain connects TRBV5-5 to TRBJ2-7; D call uncertain. Trimming shortened V by 0 bases and J by 5 bases, and 6 bases separated the two germline ends. The CDR3 length is 12 residues. Germline V gene data show CDR1 as SGHKS and CDR2 as YYEKEE (reference sequence). CDR3 protein: CASSLGKNEQYF. CDR3 DNA: TGTGCCAGCAGCTTGGGGAAGAACGAGCAGTACTTC.

The gene calls are TRBV2 and TRBJ2-7, with 7 nucleotides matching TRBD1. Germline-derived CDR1 and CDR2 are SNHLY and FYNNEI. With 3 bases clipped from V and 5 bases from J, the junction kept 7 bases outside the gene matches. The CDR3 extends over 14 amino acids. CDR3 loop: CASSETGWSHEQYF. CDR3 bases: TGTGCCAGCAGTGAGACAGGGTGGTCCCACGAGCAGTACTTC.

The rearrangement uses TRBV6-1 and TRBJ2-2; D possibly corresponds to TRBD1 (5 bases). Trimming pared 5 bases from V and 6 bases from J, leaving 10 bases between. The germline gives CDR1 MNHNS, CDR2 SASEGT. CDR3 size: 13 residues. The CDR3, as DNA: TGTGCCAGCAGTTTGGTGGGGCCCGGGGAGCTGTTTTTT. Translating it yields CASSLVGPGELFF.

The rearrangement joins TRBV13 to TRBJ2-5; 9 bases match TRBD1. After removal of 6 bases from V and 2 bases from J, the junction contained 4 bases not matched to a gene. Germline V gene sequence: CDR1 PRHDT, CDR2 FYEKMQ (reference sequence). There are 14 residues in the CDR3. CDR3 sequence reads: CASSLGTGQETQYF. The DNA for the CDR3 is TGTGCCAGCAGTCTCGGGACAGGGCAAGAGACCCAGTACTTC.

This sequence joins TRBV19 and TRBJ1-2; weak D call: TRBD1 (6 bases). The CDR3 length is 12 residues. The V and J ends lost 8 bases and 4 bases respectively, with 11 bases between them. Germline V gene lookup returns CDR1 LNHDA and CDR2 SQIVND (reference sequence). CDR3 in DNA: TGTGCCAGTTGGGACACTCTCTATGGCTACACCTTC. As protein: CASWDTLYGYTF. The variable domain in full, completed from reference TRBV19 and TRBJ1-2, reads DGGITQSPKYLFRKEGQNVTLSCEQNLNHDAMYWYRQDPGQGLRLIYYSQIVNDFQKGDIAEGYSVSREKKESFPLTVTSAQKNPTAFYLCASWDTLYGYTFGSGTRLTVV.

The CDR3 protein is CASSQVLHISPGQALGNSPLHF. The CDR3, as DNA: TGCGCCAGCAGCCAAGTCCTACACATCAGCCCGGGACAAGCTTTGGGCAATTCACCCCTCCACTTT. The rearrangement links TRBV4-3 to TRBJ1-6, with D possibly matching TRBD1 (6 bases). From germline, CDR1 is LGHNA and CDR2 YSLEER. V was pared by 1 base and J by 7 bases, with 32 bases between. This CDR3 is built from 22 residues.

This clone turned up a few times. A far larger clone is a single base away, which makes a read error likely. This CDR3 is also generated by other DNA sequences in the sample. J is TRBJ1-2 and V is TRBV7-8; 8 bases match TRBD1. The CDR3 contains 15 residues. Germline loops: CDR1 SGHVS, CDR2 FQNEAQ. The junction had 10 bases not matched to a gene; V was cut back by 5 bases and J by 5 bases. CDR3 DNA sequence: TGTGCCAGCAGCCAAGATAGGACAGGGCAATATGGCTACACCTTC. This gives the protein CASSQDRTGQYGYTF.

This chain links TRBV27 with TRBJ1-1, with D perhaps TRBD1 (5 bases). V was shortened by 1 base and J by 4 bases, with 13 bases between the two germline ends. This CDR3 has 15 amino acids. Germline V gene lookup returns CDR1 MNHEY and CDR2 SMNVEV (reference sequence). The CDR3 protein is CASSLLSPGGTEAFF. The CDR3 DNA follows: TGTGCCAGCAGTTTATTATCCCCGGGGGGCACTGAAGCTTTCTTT.

The chain carries TRBV6-5 and TRBJ1-2; a weak D match, TRBD1 (5 bases). Germline-derived CDR1 and CDR2 are MNHEY and SVGAGI. Deletions cut 4 bases from V and 6 bases from J, with 6 bases between. CDR3 length: 11 residues. Here the CDR3 reads CASSFRDGYTF. CDR3 DNA sequence: TGTGCCAGCAGTTTCAGGGATGGCTACACCTTC.